Listed below are T cell receptor beta chains from one sample, sequenced in a study of T-cell reconstitution after alpha-beta-depleted transplantation in children. MiXCR was run by TCRdb on the PCR reads, yielding one entry per CDR3 protein. Here the sample spans around 96,000 distinct CDR3 sequences, about 12% being singletons. The specimen comprised PBMCs from the stem cell graft donor, sampled from the stem cell graft. These receptors all stem from a human donor who donated a stem cell graft to a child with inherited bone marrow failure. CDR3s include the opening cysteine and the closing phenylalanine or tryptophan.

V	J	CDR3
TRBV7-2	TRBJ2-6	CASSLWADSGANVLTF
TRBV4-2	TRBJ2-3	CDSSIGLGGTTDTQYF
TRBV5-8	TRBJ1-1	CASSAGTGGWGTEAFF
TRBV6-1	TRBJ2-6	CASLGGSSGANVLTF
TRBV18	TRBJ2-7	CASSPGSAYEQYF
TRBV19	TRBJ1-1	CASTGRTNTEAFF
TRBV5-1	TRBJ2-2	CASSLVSGQGDTGELFF
TRBV12-3/TRBV12-4	TRBJ1-6	CAFSFAGGFSSYNSPLHF
TRBV4-2	TRBJ2-5	CASSQGGGLAGGTGETQYF
TRBV30	TRBJ2-7	CAWSFIGPFEQYF
TRBV7-2	TRBJ1-2	CASSYLGDTGYTF
TRBV20-1	TRBJ1-4	CSARVAPTNEKLFF
TRBV5-1	TRBJ2-1	CASSYRTGTSFNEQFF